One and the same sample provided the 18 T cell receptor beta chains below, sequenced in a study of T cell repertoires in aging, cancer and after chemotherapy. Amplification of TCR beta used genomic DNA extracted from peripheral blood. Rearranged V-D-J TRB sequences were amplified with a mixed TRB-A/B primer pool. TCRdb redid the calling of the multiplex PCR reads with MiXCR, one entry per CDR3 protein. Of 9,500 or so distinct CDR3 sequences in the sample, 20% to 25% were seen once. Specimen: blood. Receptors were obtained from a human donor in good health.

The gene calls are TRBV11-1 and TRBJ2-1, with 13 bases aligning to TRBD2. V gave up 4 bases and J gave up 7 bases; unmatched junction bases: 4. The CDR3 has 15 residues. Germline V gene data show CDR1 as SGHAT and CDR2 as FQDESV (reference sequence). The CDR3 DNA is TGTGCCAGCAGCTACGGGACTAGCGGGGTAAATGAGCAGTTCTTC. Protein: CASSYGTSGVNEQFF.

The chain combines TRBV20-1 with TRBJ2-1; the match to TRBD2 covers 7 bases. Trimming took 3 bases from V and 1 from J; bases not matched to a gene: 3. The CDR3 is 14 residues long. The germline V gene encodes CDR1 DFQATT and CDR2 SNEGSKA (reference sequence). This CDR3 reads CSARNSGSYNEQFF. In DNA form, the CDR3 reads TGCAGTGCTAGGAATAGCGGGTCCTACAATGAGCAGTTCTTC.

The genes are TRBV10-3 and TRBJ2-1, with TRBD2 matching 8 bases. Germline values: CDR1 ENHRY, CDR2 SYGVKD. This CDR3 spans 15 amino acids. After removal of 4 bases from V and 2 bases from J, the junction contained 4 bases not matched to a gene. The CDR3 protein is CAISAIAGTYNEQFF. CDR3 bases: TGTGCCATCAGTGCGATAGCGGGAACCTACAATGAGCAGTTCTTC.

V gene TRBV20-1 combines with J gene TRBJ2-5, with 15 positions matching TRBD2. V trimming: 5 bases; J trimming: 5 bases; junction bases outside the gene matches: 0. Germline V CDR1 and CDR2: DFQATT, SNEGSKA (reference sequence). The CDR3 length is 13 residues. In DNA form, the CDR3 reads TGCAGTGCTGGGACTAGCGGGAGGGAGACCCAGTACTTC. This translates into CSAGTSGRETQYF.

Relative to its sample, this clonotype is medium-sized. V is TRBV7-9 and J is TRBJ1-4; 8 bases are shared with TRBD1. CDR1 is SEHNR, CDR2 FQNEAQ, per germline (reference sequence). V gave up 4 bases and J gave up 10 bases; unmatched junction bases: 2. This CDR3 contains 12 residues. CDR3 in DNA: TGTGCCAGCAGCTCGACAGGGGTAAAACTGTTTTTT. Translating gives CASSSTGVKLFF. The entire variable domain, with the rest obtained from reference TRBV7-9 and TRBJ1-4, is as follows: DTGVSQNPRHKITKRGQNVTFRCDPISEHNRLYWYRQTLGQGPEFLTYFQNEAQLEKSRLLSDRFSAERPKGSFSTLEIQRTEQGDSAMYLCASSSTGVKLFFGSGTQLSVL.

The sample holds a few counts of this clonotype. This sequence joins TRBV11-1 and TRBJ2-1, with TRBD1 matching over 7 bases. The CDR3 extends over 13 amino acids. The V segment lost 5 bases and the J segment 7 bases; nucleotides outside the gene matches: 5. The V gene's germline CDR1 is SGHAT and CDR2 FQDESV (reference sequence). The CDR3 DNA sequence: TGTGCCAGCAGCCAAGACAGGGTAAATGAGCAGTTCTTC. Its protein product is CASSQDRVNEQFF.

This clonotype came up a few times. The chain recombines TRBV19 with TRBJ1-4, with 7 nucleotides matching TRBD1. With 9 bases clipped from V and 0 bases from J, the junction kept 10 bases outside the gene matches. CDR3 size: 16 residues. Germline V gives CDR1 LNHDA, CDR2 SQIVND (reference sequence). As DNA, the CDR3 is TGTGCCAGCACAAAGGGCGACAGGGCAACTAATGAAAAACTGTTTTTT. Translating gives CASTKGDRATNEKLFF.

The chain carries TRBV15 and TRBJ2-2; 7 nucleotides match TRBD1. This CDR3 is built from 17 residues. The V and J ends lost 0 bases and 2 bases, in that order; junction bases with no gene match: 6. The germline V gene encodes CDR1 LNHNV and CDR2 YYDKDF (reference sequence). The CDR3 reads CATSRDRDSKNTGELFF. CDR3 DNA: TGTGCCACCAGCAGAGATAGGGACAGCAAAAACACCGGGGAGCTGTTTTTT. Combining the CDR3 with reference TRBV15 and TRBJ2-2 gives the whole variable domain DAMVIQNPRYQVTQFGKPVTLSCSQTLNHNVMYWYQQKSSQAPKLLFHYYDKDFNNEADTPDNFQSRRPNTSFCFLDIRSPGLGDTAMYLCATSRDRDSKNTGELFFGEGSRLTVL.

The chain employs TRBV20-1 and TRBJ1-2, with 10 bases aligning to TRBD1. Germline CDR1 is DFQATT and CDR2 is SNEGSKA (reference sequence). J lost 14 bases, V lost 6 bases, and 9 bases had no gene match. CDR3 length equals 11 residues. CDR3 bases: TGCAGTGCCCCGGACAGGGGGTCTAGAACCTTC. It is translated as CSAPDRGSRTF.

This clonotype is medium-sized (0.01 to 0.1%) within its sample. CDR3 region: CAWCARDRGNYEQYF. CDR3 DNA sequence: TGTGCCTGGTGCGCCCGGGACAGGGGGAATTACGAGCAGTACTTC. This rearrangement joins TRBV30 to TRBJ2-7, with 11 nucleotides matching TRBD1. In germline, CDR1 is GTSNPN, CDR2 SVGIG (reference sequence). V shed 5 bases and J 4 bases; nucleotides not matched to a gene: 10. CDR3 size: 15 residues.

This clonotype was seen a few times. The chain couples TRBV27 to TRBJ2-1, with D perhaps matching TRBD2 (5 bases). Per germline, CDR1 MNHEY and CDR2 SMNVEV (reference sequence). CDR3 length: 14 residues. V lost 1 base to trimming and J lost 5 bases, with 9 bases between them. CDR3 DNA: TGTGCCAGCAGTTTATTGAGCGGCAACAATGAGCAGTTCTTC. This gives the protein CASSLLSGNNEQFF.

Sample share makes this clonotype medium-sized. The CDR3 loop is CASSHRREATRNGYTF. In nucleotides, the CDR3 is TGTGCCAGCAGCCACCGCAGGGAAGCGACACGAAATGGCTACACCTTC. The chain recombines TRBV7-9 with TRBJ1-2; TRBD1 might be the D (5 bases). This CDR3 has 16 residues. Trimming took 5 bases from V and 6 from J, leaving 22 bases between them. Germline V lookup: CDR1 SEHNR, CDR2 FQNEAQ (reference sequence).

This chain links TRBV18 with TRBJ1-4, with 11 nucleotides matching TRBD1. The junction had 4 bases not matched to a gene; V was cut back by 2 bases and J by 2 bases. Germline V gene sequence: CDR1 KGHSH, CDR2 LQKENI. There are 17 residues in the CDR3. CDR3 sequence (DNA): TGTGCCAGCTCACCAGGGACAGGGGGATCGACTAATGAAAAACTGTTTTTT. Translating it yields CASSPGTGGSTNEKLFF.

The gene calls are TRBV11-2 and TRBJ1-1, with D hard to call. The ends were cut back, 0 bases at V and 2 bases at J, with 10 bases in the middle. Germline CDR1 SGHAT, CDR2 FQNNGV. The CDR3 length is 15 residues. CDR3 in amino acids: CASSLDGWGNTEAFF. The CDR3 DNA follows: TGTGCCAGCAGCTTAGATGGGTGGGGAAACACTGAAGCTTTCTTT.

This clonotype has a handful of counts. V is TRBV5-1 and J is TRBJ1-6; D perhaps matches TRBD1 (5 bases). CDR1 is SGHRS, CDR2 YFSETQ, per germline. This CDR3 region has 14 residues. Trimming stripped 4 bases from V and 10 bases from J, with 15 bases between. CDR3 nucleotide sequence: TGCGCCAGCAGCGCGGGAGGGGCAAGCTCACCCCTCCACTTT. It specifies CASSAGGASSPLHF.

This clonotype is termed medium-sized. The chain employs TRBV7-2 and TRBJ2-3; TRBD1 or TRBD2 may be the D gene (5 bases each). V lost 2 bases and J lost 5, with 14 bases in between. CDR1 is SGHTA and CDR2 is FQGNSA in the germline V gene. There are 15 residues in the CDR3. The CDR3 DNA sequence: TGTGCCAGCAGCTTAAGTCAGGGTGAGGGAGATACGCAGTATTTT. As protein: CASSLSQGEGDTQYF.

The chain carries TRBV12-3 or TRBV12-4 and TRBJ1-6; a weak D match, TRBD1 (5 bases). The CDR3 covers 14 residues. Trimming removed 7 bases at V and 5 bases at J, with 12 bases between. The CDR3 here is CASTLETDNSPLHF. Here the CDR3 DNA reads TGTGCCAGCACTCTAGAGACAGATAATTCACCCCTCCACTTT.

The J gene is TRBJ2-4, the V gene TRBV6-1; 9 nucleotides align to TRBD1. CDR3 length: 15 amino acids. V gave up 6 bases and J gave up 6 bases; unmatched junction bases: 9. From germline, CDR1 is MNHNS and CDR2 SASEGT. CDR3 sequence (DNA): TGTGCCAGCAGGGCTGGGACAGGGATCGGAAACATTCAGTACTTC. Translated, it gives CASRAGTGIGNIQYF.